This T cell receptor (beta chain) was found in a study of a mutant IDH1 vaccine in newly diagnosed glioma. At the level of the study: Treated patients showed a male proportion of around 62%, a female proportion of about 38%, and a mean age of 40.4 years. Beforehand, treatment had been radiotherapy, temozolomide, or both; the majority received both.

The sample's time point: week 5, during vaccination. Alongside topical imiquimod, each dose of vaccine comprised 300 ug of mutant IDH1 20-mer peptide. Notes on this clone: What it binds is not known.

CDR3 length equals 17 residues. Germline CDR1 is LNHDA and CDR2 is SQIVND (reference sequence). Between the trimmed V and J ends, which lost 2 bases and 8 bases, there was a span of 22 bases. Clones were read by immunoSEQ multiplex PCR, and TCRdb kept only the in-frame ones, dropping some. The sample has around 40,000 clones; approximately 83% are singletons. The sample in question was PBMCs, obtained from a glioma patient whose treatment included an IDH1 peptide vaccine. The V gene is TRBV19, the J gene TRBJ2-4; D may correspond to TRBD1 or TRBD2 (5 bases each). The sequence came from a man aged 40-49 years with glioma. The CDR3 nucleotides read TGTGCCAGTAGTATAAATAAGGGACCGTTGGGCTTGGACATTCAGTACTTC. Translating gives CASSINKGPLGLDIQYF.